A single sample is the source of the 4 T cell receptor beta chains below, sequenced in a study of OX40 agonist ivuxolimab in advanced cancers. Sequenced by immunoSEQ multiplex PCR; TCRdb stores in-frame clones only, minus some. The sample includes 70,000 to 90,000 clones, about 89% of them seen just once. The material sequenced was CD4+ or CD8+ T cells sorted from blood, taken in a trial of the OX40 agonist ivuxolimab. These receptors came from an adult with an advanced solid tumor such as melanoma, head and neck, liver or kidney cancer.

The chain couples TRBV25-1 to TRBJ2-5; 11 bases agree with TRBD2. With 4 bases clipped from V and 1 base from J, the junction kept 2 bases outside the gene matches. The CDR3 spans 15 residues. Per germline, CDR1 MGHDK and CDR2 SYGVNS. The CDR3 region is CASSVAGGIQETQYF. The CDR3 DNA follows: TGTGCCAGCAGTGTAGCGGGAGGGATCCAAGAGACCCAGTACTTC.

V gene TRBV28 combines with J gene TRBJ2-7, with 8 nucleotides matching TRBD1. The CDR3 is 17 amino acids. Germline V gene data show CDR1 as MDHEN and CDR2 as SYDVKM. The J segment lost 1 base and the V segment lost 2 bases, leaving 10 bases of the junction unmatched. The CDR3 DNA reads TGTGCCAGCAGTTTACCCTCCGGCAGGGGGCTATCCTACGAGCAGTACTTC. Translating it yields CASSLPSGRGLSYEQYF.

A remark on this clone: The same CDR3 can be traced to other DNA sequences in this sample. The chain couples TRBV6-4 to TRBJ2-3; TRBD2 agrees at 8 bases. CDR1 and CDR2 from the germline V gene are MRHNA and SNTAGT. V was clipped by 3 bases and J by 2 bases; unmatched bases: 4. The CDR3 loop spans 15 amino acids. Here the CDR3 DNA reads TGTGCCAGCAGTGAGGCGGGAGGTTCCACAGATACGCAGTATTTT. Translation: CASSEAGGSTDTQYF.

In nucleotides, the CDR3 is TGCGCCAGCAGCTTGGGGACGGGCAACACCGGGGAGCTGTTTTTT. It translates to CASSLGTGNTGELFF. V and J are TRBV5-1 and TRBJ2-2; D unclear. Trimming removed 0 bases from V and 2 bases from J, with 8 bases in between. This CDR3 is 15 amino acids long. Per the germline V gene, CDR1 is SGHRS and CDR2 is YFSETQ.